These 6 T cell receptor beta chains were sequenced from one sample in a study of vaccination and CD4 T cells after COVID-19. Treatment meaning: roughly nine-day PBMC culture with coronavirus spike peptide pools or control peptides (ViraFEST assay). The Oncomine TCR Beta short-read assay was applied to DNA of cultured CD4+ T cells. TCRdb re-called the PCR reads with MiXCR, one entry per CDR3 protein. The table lists around 10,000 distinct CDR3 sequences, around 58% of them singletons. Their antigens remain unidentified. The specimen sequenced was CD4+ T cells from blood, cultured in vitro. These receptors were collected from a human donor who had recovered from COVID-19.

This clonotype came up once. This chain's CDR3 is CASSYNRLAGPYEQYF. CDR3 DNA: TGTGCCAGCAGTTACAACAGACTAGCGGGACCCTACGAGCAGTACTTC. The J gene is TRBJ2-7, the V gene TRBV6-5, with 11 bases that match TRBD2. There are 16 residues in the CDR3. V lost 2 bases, J lost 2 bases, and 5 bases stayed unmatched. Germline V lookup: CDR1 MNHEY, CDR2 SVGAGI.

The chain joins TRBV7-9 to TRBJ2-4; D not certain. This CDR3 contains 14 residues. V lost 5 bases and J lost 8, with 16 bases in between. Germline V gene data show CDR1 as SEHNR and CDR2 as FQNEAQ (reference sequence). CDR3 sequence reads: CASSHSRLGHIQYF. The DNA of the CDR3 is TGTGCCAGCAGCCATAGCAGGCTAGGTCACATTCAGTACTTC.

The rearrangement uses TRBV6-5 and TRBJ2-5, with TRBD2 matching over 11 bases. In germline, CDR1 is MNHEY, CDR2 SVGAGI. The CDR3 has 18 residues. The V segment lost 2 bases and the J segment 1 base; nucleotides outside the gene matches: 9. CDR3 sequence reads: CASSYGGTSGSLQETQYF. DNA of the CDR3: TGTGCCAGCAGTTACGGGGGGACTAGCGGAAGCCTCCAAGAGACCCAGTACTTC.

V is TRBV2 and J is TRBJ2-1; D is undetermined. The CDR3 runs 12 residues. Deletions cut 3 bases from V and 7 bases from J, with 7 bases between. CDR1 is SNHLY and CDR2 is FYNNEI in the germline V gene. In DNA, the CDR3 is TGTGCCAGCAGTGAGATGACAAATGAGCAGTTCTTC. Translated, it gives CASSEMTNEQFF.

The chain links TRBV19 to TRBJ1-3, with D unclear. In germline, CDR1 is LNHDA, CDR2 SQIVND (reference sequence). With 4 bases removed from V and 4 bases from J, the gap between germline ends came to 2 bases. CDR3 length: 11 residues. CDR3 sequence (DNA): TGTGCCAGTAGTACAGGAAACACCATATATTTT. It yields the protein CASSTGNTIYF. The whole variable domain, remainder taken from reference TRBV19 and TRBJ1-3, is DGGITQSPKYLFRKEGQNVTLSCEQNLNHDAMYWYRQDPGQGLRLIYYSQIVNDFQKGDIAEGYSVSREKKESFPLTVTSAQKNPTAFYLCASSTGNTIYFGEGSWLTVV.

This sequence joins TRBV20-1 and TRBJ2-1; 9 bases agree with TRBD1. V was pared by 1 base and J by 8 bases, with 9 bases of the junction left unmatched. The CDR3 runs to 15 residues. CDR1 DFQATT and CDR2 SNEGSKA come from the germline V gene (reference sequence). In DNA form, the CDR3 reads TGCAGTGCTAGAGGACCCGGGACAGGGACGGATGAGCAGTTCTTC. This encodes CSARGPGTGTDEQFF.